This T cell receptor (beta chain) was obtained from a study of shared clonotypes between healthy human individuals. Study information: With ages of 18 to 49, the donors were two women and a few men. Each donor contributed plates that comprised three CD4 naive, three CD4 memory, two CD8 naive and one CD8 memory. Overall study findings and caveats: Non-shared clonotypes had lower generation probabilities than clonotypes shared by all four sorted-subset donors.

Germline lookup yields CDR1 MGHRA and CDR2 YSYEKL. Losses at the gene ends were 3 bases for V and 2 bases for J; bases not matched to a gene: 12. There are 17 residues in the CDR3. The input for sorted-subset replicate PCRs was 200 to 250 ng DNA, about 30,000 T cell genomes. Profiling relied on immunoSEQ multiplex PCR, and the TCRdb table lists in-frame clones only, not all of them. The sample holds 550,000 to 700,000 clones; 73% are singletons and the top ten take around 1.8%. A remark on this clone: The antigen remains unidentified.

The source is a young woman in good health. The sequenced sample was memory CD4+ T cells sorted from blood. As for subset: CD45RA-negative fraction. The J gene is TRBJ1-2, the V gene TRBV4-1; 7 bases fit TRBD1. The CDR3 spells CASSHQQSRGSNYGYTF. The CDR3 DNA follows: TGCGCCAGCAGCCATCAACAGAGCAGGGGGTCCAACTATGGCTACACCTTC.